This T cell receptor (beta chain) was sequenced for a study of shared clonotypes between healthy human individuals (dated by TCRdb to 2020 to 2022). With respect to the entire study: A few men and a couple of women, aged 18 to 49 years, made up the cohort. For each donor, CD4 naive and CD4 memory were each given three plates, CD8 naive was given two plates, and CD8 memory was given one plate. To estimate repertoire size and how much clonotypes are shared between individuals, the study performed deep sequencing of blood TCR repertoires from five healthy adults. To increase sequencing depth and limit assay-specific biases, different laboratories used diverse techniques to prepare libraries and sequence TCR repertoires. Per donor, leukapheresis produced somewhere between about 0.85 and 9.5 billion PBMCs.

Using the deep immunoSEQ assay, TCR CDR3 regions were amplified from genomic DNA by multiplex PCR. For each cell subset, the extracted genomic DNA was distributed evenly across all wells of several immunoSEQ 96-well plates, and each plate served as one replicate. For sorted subsets, about 200 ng genomic DNA, equal to tens of thousands of T cell genomes, was loaded into each replicate PCR. Purified libraries were measured with a Qubit 3.0 fluorometer, size-checked on a Bioanalyzer 2100, and measured again with the KAPA Library Quantification kit. Every immunoSEQ 96-well plate was sequenced on a dedicated single-read 150-cycle Illumina NextSeq 550 flow cell. The authors' analysis ran thus. Because the immunoSEQ output held only junctional sequences and lacked quality scores, the filtering could not match the filtering applied to full-length reads. Sequences were annotated with PyIR, a Python wrapper for IgBLAST v1.9, and V/J genes and CDR3 were assigned using IMGT germline references. Reads were filtered out if the reads had weak V/J assignments (E-value above 1e-6), no CDR3, stop codons, out-of-frame junctions, or ambiguous translated residues. V3J clonotypes were defined as sequences sharing an identical inferred V gene, J gene, and CDR3 amino acid sequence. To compute the percentage overlap between repertoires, the number of shared unique clonotypes was divided by the size of the smaller repertoire. Richness of each repertoire was evaluated using RTK rarefaction, the Chao1 estimator, and Recon v2.1 estimates of unobserved clonotypes. OLGA was used to compute generation probabilities for all TCRbeta clonotypes that the gDNA method yielded from four donors. The source is immuneACCESS, and TCRdb retained only in-frame sequences with V and J called. Part of the clones is not carried over; for the studies checked, unresolved V genes explain less than half of this, and the remainder is unexplained. V and J calls and clone size are those listed in that table; D and trimming were worked out from the DNA. For this sample the table gives 2 million to 3 million clones, of which more than 85% were detected only once. The top ten hold roughly 0.36% of the sample.

This clone was seen just once. Its target antigen remains unknown. No clone much larger than this one lies a single base away; base qualities are absent. Healthy HIV-negative adults with no recently reported acute infections or vaccinations were included as donors. Every donor was a Caucasian adult residing in Nashville, Tennessee, USA. CD4+ T cells were enriched through magnetic negative selection, after which naive cells were positively selected on CD45RA and the remaining negative fraction served as the memory subset. Blood was obtained by leukapheresis, after which PBMCs were separated by Ficoll-Histopaque density gradient centrifugation and cryopreserved in liquid nitrogen vapor phase. Analytical flow cytometry was used to check the purity and quantity of each magnetically sorted T cell population. Each sorted fraction had its genomic DNA isolated and then quantified by UV absorbance on a Nanodrop 2000c.

The germline V gene sets CDR1 to SQVTM and CDR2 to ANQGSEA. The CDR3 spans 14 residues, from the cysteine through the phenylalanine. The DNA shown is the 42-base CDR3, in frame from base 1. A distance of 12 bases separates the germline ends of V and J, which lose 3 bases and 4 bases respectively. Overall study results and their limits: Estimated clonotype richness was generally larger for naive than for memory subsets. Even with the large sequencing depth, rarefaction of the sorted-subset datasets indicated that sequencing was incomplete. Because the study included only a small number of donors, the genetic and exposure-history diversity represented was limited. Sampling was restricted to blood, and TCR repertoires in tissues likely differ from the TCR repertoires found in blood. Compared with non-shared clonotypes, the clonotypes found in all four sorted-subset donors had higher generation probabilities. Across several donors, roughly 5% of naive CD4, 3% to 3.5% of naive CD8, about 2.3% of memory CD4, and approximately 0.4% of memory CD8 clonotypes were shared. Pairwise subsampling indicated that sequencing depth was expected to affect the degree of clonotype sharing among donors.

Source material: naive CD4+ T cells from PBMCs. What the cell subset or site label conveys for this sample: CD45RA+ positively selected. This sequence originates from a young man in good health. Some clones in this sample may be carry-over from other donors' samples. The chain joins TRBV29-1 to TRBJ1-4; TRBD1 is possibly the D segment (6 matching bases). The bases read TGCAGCGTTGAGGGGGCGCCAGATAATGAAAAACTGTTTTTT. This is translated as CSVEGAPDNEKLFF.